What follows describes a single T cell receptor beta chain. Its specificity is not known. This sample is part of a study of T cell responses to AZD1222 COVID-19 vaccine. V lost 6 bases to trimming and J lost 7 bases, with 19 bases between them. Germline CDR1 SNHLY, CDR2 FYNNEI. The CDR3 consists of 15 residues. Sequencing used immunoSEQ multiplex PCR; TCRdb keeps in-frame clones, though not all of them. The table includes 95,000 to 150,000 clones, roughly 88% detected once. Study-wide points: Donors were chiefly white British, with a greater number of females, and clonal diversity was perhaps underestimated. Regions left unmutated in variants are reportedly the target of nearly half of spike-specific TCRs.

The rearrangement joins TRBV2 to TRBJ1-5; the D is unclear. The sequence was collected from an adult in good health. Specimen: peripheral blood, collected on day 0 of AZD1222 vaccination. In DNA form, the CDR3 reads TGTGCCAGCAGATCCGGGTTCCCTCGTAGGCAGCCCCAGCATTTT. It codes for CASRSGFPRRQPQHF.